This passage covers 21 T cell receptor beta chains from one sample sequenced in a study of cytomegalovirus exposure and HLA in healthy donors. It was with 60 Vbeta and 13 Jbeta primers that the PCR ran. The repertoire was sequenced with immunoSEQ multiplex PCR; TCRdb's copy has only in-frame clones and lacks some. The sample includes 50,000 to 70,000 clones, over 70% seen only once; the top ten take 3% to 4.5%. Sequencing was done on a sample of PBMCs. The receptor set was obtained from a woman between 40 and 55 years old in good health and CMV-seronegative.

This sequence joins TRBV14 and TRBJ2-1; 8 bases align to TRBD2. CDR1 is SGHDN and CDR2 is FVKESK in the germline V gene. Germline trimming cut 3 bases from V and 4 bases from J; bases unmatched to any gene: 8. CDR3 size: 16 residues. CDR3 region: CASSHLGRAEYNEQFF. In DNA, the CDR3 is TGTGCCAGCAGCCACCTCGGGAGGGCCGAATACAATGAGCAGTTCTTC.

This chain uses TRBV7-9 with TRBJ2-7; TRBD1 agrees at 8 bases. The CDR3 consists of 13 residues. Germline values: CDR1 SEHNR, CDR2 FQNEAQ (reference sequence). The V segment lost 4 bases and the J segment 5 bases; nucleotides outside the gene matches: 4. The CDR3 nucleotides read TGTGCCAGCAGCTCAGGACAGGGCAACGAGCAGTACTTC. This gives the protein CASSSGQGNEQYF. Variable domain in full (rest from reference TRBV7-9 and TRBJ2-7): DTGVSQNPRHKITKRGQNVTFRCDPISEHNRLYWYRQTLGQGPEFLTYFQNEAQLEKSRLLSDRFSAERPKGSFSTLEIQRTEQGDSAMYLCASSSGQGNEQYFGPGTRLTVT.

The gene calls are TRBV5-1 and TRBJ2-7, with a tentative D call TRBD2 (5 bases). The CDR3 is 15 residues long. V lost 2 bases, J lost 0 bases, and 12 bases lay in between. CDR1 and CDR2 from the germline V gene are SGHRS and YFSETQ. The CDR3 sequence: CASSLTLGSSYEQYF. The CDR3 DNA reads TGCGCCAGCAGCTTAACCCTGGGGAGCTCCTACGAGCAGTACTTC.

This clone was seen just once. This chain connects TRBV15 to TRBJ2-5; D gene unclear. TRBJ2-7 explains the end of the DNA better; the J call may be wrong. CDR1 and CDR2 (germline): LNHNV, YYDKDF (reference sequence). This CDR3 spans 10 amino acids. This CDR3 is CATGIAEQYF. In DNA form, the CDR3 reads TGTGCCACCGGCATTGCCGAGCAGTACTTC.

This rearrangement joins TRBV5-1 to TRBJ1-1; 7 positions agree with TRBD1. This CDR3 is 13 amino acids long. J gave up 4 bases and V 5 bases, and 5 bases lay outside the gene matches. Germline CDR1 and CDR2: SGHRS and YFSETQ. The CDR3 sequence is CASRDTGATEAFF. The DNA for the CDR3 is TGCGCCAGCAGGGATACAGGGGCCACTGAAGCTTTCTTT.

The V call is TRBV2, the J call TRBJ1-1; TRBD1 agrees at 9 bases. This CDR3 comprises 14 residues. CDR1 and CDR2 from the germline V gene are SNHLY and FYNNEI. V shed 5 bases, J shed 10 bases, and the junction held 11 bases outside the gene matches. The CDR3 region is CASSTPKQDRGAFF. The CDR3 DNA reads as TGTGCCAGCAGTACACCAAAGCAGGACAGGGGAGCTTTCTTT.

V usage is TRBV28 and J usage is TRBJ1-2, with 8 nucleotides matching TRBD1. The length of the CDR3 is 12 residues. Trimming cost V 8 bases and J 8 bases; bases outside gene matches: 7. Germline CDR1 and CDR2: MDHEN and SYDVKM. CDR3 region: CASSQGAGGYTF. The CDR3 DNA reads TGTGCCAGCTCTCAGGGGGCGGGGGGCTACACCTTC.

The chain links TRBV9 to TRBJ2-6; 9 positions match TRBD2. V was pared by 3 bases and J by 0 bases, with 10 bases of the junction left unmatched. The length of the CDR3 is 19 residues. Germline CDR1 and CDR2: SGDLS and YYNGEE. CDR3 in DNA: TGTGCCAGCAGCGAGGTGGGCCGAGCGGGAGGCTCTGGGGCCAACGTCCTGACTTTC. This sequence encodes CASSEVGRAGGSGANVLTF.

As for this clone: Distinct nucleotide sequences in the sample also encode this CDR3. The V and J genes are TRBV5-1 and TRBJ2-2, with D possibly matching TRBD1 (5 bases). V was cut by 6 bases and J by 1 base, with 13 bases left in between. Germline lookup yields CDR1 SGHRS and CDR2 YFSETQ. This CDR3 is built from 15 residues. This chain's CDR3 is CASTYDGQNTGELFF. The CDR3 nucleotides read TGCGCCAGCACCTACGACGGACAGAACACCGGGGAGCTGTTTTTT.

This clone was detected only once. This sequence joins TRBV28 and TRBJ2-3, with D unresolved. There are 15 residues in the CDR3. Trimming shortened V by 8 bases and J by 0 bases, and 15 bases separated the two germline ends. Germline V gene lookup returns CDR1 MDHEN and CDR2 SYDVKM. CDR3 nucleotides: TGTGCCAGCGCATTATCGGAGATCAGCACAGATACGCAGTATTTT. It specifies CASALSEISTDTQYF.

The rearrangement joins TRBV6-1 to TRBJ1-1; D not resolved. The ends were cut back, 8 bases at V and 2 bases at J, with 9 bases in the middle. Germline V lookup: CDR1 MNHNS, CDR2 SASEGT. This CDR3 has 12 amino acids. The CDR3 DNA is TGTGCCAGCTTTCGTAAAAACACTGAAGCTTTCTTT. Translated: CASFRKNTEAFF.

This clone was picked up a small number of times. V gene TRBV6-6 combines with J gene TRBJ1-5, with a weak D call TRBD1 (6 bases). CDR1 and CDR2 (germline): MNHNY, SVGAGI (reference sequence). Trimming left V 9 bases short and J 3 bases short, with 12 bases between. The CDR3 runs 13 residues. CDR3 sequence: CASTTGNNQPQHF. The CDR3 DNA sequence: TGTGCCAGTACGACAGGTAACAATCAGCCCCAGCATTTT.

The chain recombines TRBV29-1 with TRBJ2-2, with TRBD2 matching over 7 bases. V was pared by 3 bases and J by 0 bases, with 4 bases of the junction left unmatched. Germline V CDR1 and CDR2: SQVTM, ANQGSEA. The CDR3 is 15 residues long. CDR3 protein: CSVDMGGTNTGELFF. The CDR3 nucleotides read TGCAGCGTTGATATGGGGGGGACGAACACCGGGGAGCTGTTTTTT.

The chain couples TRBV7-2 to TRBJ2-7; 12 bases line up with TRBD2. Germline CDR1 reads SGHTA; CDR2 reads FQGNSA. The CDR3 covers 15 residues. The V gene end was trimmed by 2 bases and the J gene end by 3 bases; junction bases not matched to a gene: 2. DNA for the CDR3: TGTGCCAGCAGCTTACTGACTAGCGGGAGCTACGAGCAGTACTTC. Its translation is CASSLLTSGSYEQYF. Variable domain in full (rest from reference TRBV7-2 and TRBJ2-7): GAGVSQSPSNKVTEKGKDVELRCDPISGHTALYWYRQSLGQGLEFLIYFQGNSAPDKSGLPSDRFSAERTGGSVSTLTIQRTQQEDSAVYLCASSLLTSGSYEQYFGPGTRLTVT.

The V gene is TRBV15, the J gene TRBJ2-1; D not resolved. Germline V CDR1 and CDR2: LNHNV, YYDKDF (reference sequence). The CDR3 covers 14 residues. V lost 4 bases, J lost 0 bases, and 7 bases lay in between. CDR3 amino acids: CATSTRSSYNEQFF. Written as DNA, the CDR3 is TGTGCCACCAGCACACGGAGCTCCTACAATGAGCAGTTCTTC.

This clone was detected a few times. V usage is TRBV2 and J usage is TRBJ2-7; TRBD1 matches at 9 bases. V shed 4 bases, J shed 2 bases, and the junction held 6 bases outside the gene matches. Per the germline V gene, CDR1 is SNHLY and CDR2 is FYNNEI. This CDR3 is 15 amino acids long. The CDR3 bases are TGTGCCAGCAGTGCCGGGACAGGGATTCCCTACGAGCAGTACTTC. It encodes CASSAGTGIPYEQYF.

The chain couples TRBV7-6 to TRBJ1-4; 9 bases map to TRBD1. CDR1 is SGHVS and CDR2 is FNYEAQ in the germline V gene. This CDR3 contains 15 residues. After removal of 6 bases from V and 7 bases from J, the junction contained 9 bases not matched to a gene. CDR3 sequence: CASSIGTGMAEKLFF. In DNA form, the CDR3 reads TGTGCCAGCAGTATCGGGACAGGGATGGCTGAAAAACTGTTTTTT.

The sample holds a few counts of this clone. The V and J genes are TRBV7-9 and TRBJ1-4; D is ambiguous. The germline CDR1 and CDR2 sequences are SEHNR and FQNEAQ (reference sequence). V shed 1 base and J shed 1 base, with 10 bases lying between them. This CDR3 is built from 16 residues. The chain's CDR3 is CASSLGFRGTNEKLFF. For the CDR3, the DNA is TGTGCCAGCAGCTTAGGCTTTCGGGGAACTAATGAAAAACTGTTTTTT.

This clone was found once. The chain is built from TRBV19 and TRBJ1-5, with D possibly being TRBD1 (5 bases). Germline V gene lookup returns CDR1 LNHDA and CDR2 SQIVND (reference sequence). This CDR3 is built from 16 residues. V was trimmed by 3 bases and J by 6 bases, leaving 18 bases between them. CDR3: CASSMDWGGVGQPQHF. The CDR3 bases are TGTGCCAGTAGTATGGATTGGGGGGGGGTGGGTCAGCCCCAGCATTTT.

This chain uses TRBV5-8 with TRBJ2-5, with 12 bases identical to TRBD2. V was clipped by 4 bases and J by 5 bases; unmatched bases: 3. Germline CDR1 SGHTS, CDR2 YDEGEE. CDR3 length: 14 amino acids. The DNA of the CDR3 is TGTGCCAGCAGCCGACTAGCGGGAGTGGAGACCCAGTACTTC. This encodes CASSRLAGVETQYF.

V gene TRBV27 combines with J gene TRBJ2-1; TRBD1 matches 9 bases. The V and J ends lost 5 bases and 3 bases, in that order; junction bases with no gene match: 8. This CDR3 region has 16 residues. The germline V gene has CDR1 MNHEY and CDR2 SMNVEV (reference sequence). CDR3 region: CASSVEQGALYNEQFF. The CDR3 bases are TGTGCCAGCAGTGTAGAACAGGGGGCCCTCTACAATGAGCAGTTCTTC.